The rows below give T cell receptor beta chains drawn from one sample of a study of read filtering for tumor transcriptome and immune sequencing. TCRdb used MiXCR to reprocess the reads, holding one entry per CDR3 protein. Of over 50,000 distinct CDR3 sequences listed, approximately 18% are singletons. Sequenced input: a population of CD138-negative cells sorted from bone marrow. The receptors stem from a donor at least 40 years old with multiple myeloma. CDR3s leave out the opening cysteine and the closing phenylalanine or tryptophan. The order of the fields is V gene, J gene, clone size, CDR3 protein. Clone size is not always given. Where it is, it says once, few, many or a class for expanded clones.

V gene: TRBV19; J gene: TRBJ2-1; clone size: -; CDR3 protein: ASSVLNNNEQF
V gene: TRBV4-2; J gene: TRBJ1-2; clone size: many; CDR3 protein: ASSHMIRVPFRGRRLSGYT
V gene: TRBV7-2; J gene: TRBJ2-7; clone size: many; CDR3 protein: ASSLARDRGQY
V gene: TRBV5-1; J gene: TRBJ2-3; clone size: many; CDR3 protein: ASSPAVAGGPSGSTDTQY
V gene: TRBV5-1; J gene: TRBJ2-2; clone size: many; CDR3 protein: ASSLSPQQNTGELF
V gene: TRBV5-1; J gene: TRBJ2-3; clone size: many; CDR3 protein: ASSLMGGSPDTQY
V gene: TRBV20-1; J gene: TRBJ2-3; clone size: -; CDR3 protein: SAPRGSLTDTQY
V gene: TRBV7-9; J gene: TRBJ2-2; clone size: few; CDR3 protein: ASSFTDSYTGELF
V gene: TRBV6-2/TRBV6-3; J gene: TRBJ2-1; clone size: -; CDR3 protein: ASSYVTSGRLYNEQF
V gene: TRBV7-6; J gene: TRBJ1-5; clone size: -; CDR3 protein: ASSLGARGSNQPQH
V gene: TRBV25-1; J gene: TRBJ2-5; clone size: many; CDR3 protein: ASSEEGAGKETQY
V gene: TRBV3-1; J gene: TRBJ2-1; clone size: many; CDR3 protein: ASSQRFISYNEQF
V gene: TRBV20-1; J gene: TRBJ1-2; clone size: many; CDR3 protein: SARDKAHYGYT
V gene: TRBV7-2; J gene: TRBJ2-6; clone size: many; CDR3 protein: ASSRRWTGIMGGANVLT
V gene: TRBV20-1; J gene: TRBJ2-5; clone size: many; CDR3 protein: SARDPSTIQETQY
V gene: TRBV2; J gene: TRBJ2-3; clone size: many; CDR3 protein: ASKFSTGTDTQY
V gene: TRBV7-9; J gene: TRBJ2-3; clone size: many; CDR3 protein: ASSLDGTSEDTQY
V gene: TRBV6-2/TRBV6-3; J gene: TRBJ2-4; clone size: many; CDR3 protein: ASSFIGQGDIQY
V gene: TRBV3-1; J gene: TRBJ2-1; clone size: many; CDR3 protein: ASSRSGNEQF
V gene: TRBV30; J gene: TRBJ2-7; clone size: many; CDR3 protein: AWSARADEQY
V gene: TRBV20-1; J gene: TRBJ2-7; clone size: many; CDR3 protein: SASATSGGARFYEQY
V gene: TRBV20-1; J gene: TRBJ2-1; clone size: many; CDR3 protein: SATLLANSYNEQF
V gene: TRBV6-9; J gene: TRBJ2-5; clone size: many; CDR3 protein: ARASGGWRKETQY
V gene: TRBV14; J gene: TRBJ1-2; clone size: -; CDR3 protein: ASSPRGVRGAALYGYT
V gene: TRBV19; J gene: TRBJ1-2; clone size: many; CDR3 protein: ASSFDLGRTT
V gene: TRBV25-1; J gene: TRBJ2-2; clone size: -; CDR3 protein: ASGGAGTGELF
V gene: TRBV20-1; J gene: TRBJ2-5; clone size: few; CDR3 protein: SASPRTSSGETQY
V gene: TRBV18; J gene: TRBJ2-1; clone size: few; CDR3 protein: ASSSIATGTYNEQF
V gene: TRBV20-1; J gene: TRBJ2-4; clone size: few; CDR3 protein: SAAGQY
V gene: TRBV7-3; J gene: TRBJ2-5; clone size: many; CDR3 protein: ASSSSGGAVETQY
V gene: TRBV10-3; J gene: TRBJ2-1; clone size: many; CDR3 protein: AISPQRNEQF
V gene: TRBV30; J gene: TRBJ2-7; clone size: few; CDR3 protein: AWSRPSLSSYEQY
V gene: TRBV29-1; J gene: TRBJ2-7; clone size: many; CDR3 protein: SVSGGLASSEQY
V gene: TRBV10-3; J gene: TRBJ2-5; clone size: many; CDR3 protein: AISEASGLAGQETQY
V gene: TRBV5-1; J gene: TRBJ1-5; clone size: many; CDR3 protein: ANYRASNQPQH
V gene: TRBV20-1; J gene: TRBJ1-5; clone size: many; CDR3 protein: SARGQFNQPQH
V gene: TRBV20-1; J gene: TRBJ2-5; clone size: many; CDR3 protein: SARPFGLETQY
V gene: TRBV20-1; J gene: TRBJ2-7; clone size: -; CDR3 protein: SAPPSPDYEQY